This entry is about one T cell receptor beta chain. Its antigen is as yet unknown. These data are taken from a study of T cell responses to AZD1222 COVID-19 vaccine. Trimming cost V 3 bases and J 5 bases, with 16 bases left between them. CDR1 SQVTM and CDR2 ANQGSEA come from the germline V gene. The CDR3 extends over 14 amino acids. The study's findings and limits: Elevations in Spike-specific TCR breadth and depth followed administration of two AZD1222 doses. Baseline seropositivity occurred in only a handful of AZD1222 recipients.

The table came from immunoSEQ multiplex PCR; TCRdb's copy has only in-frame clones and leaves some out. The sample lists 200,000 or so clones, about 89% occurring once. The receptor's source is an adult in good health. Sequences were derived from peripheral blood, sampled on day 0 of MenACWY control vaccination. This rearrangement joins TRBV29-1 to TRBJ1-1; D is unresolved. CDR3 loop: CSVDRAGKMTEAFF. DNA of the CDR3: TGCAGCGTTGATCGGGCAGGAAAGATGACTGAAGCTTTCTTT.